The 6 T cell receptor beta chains below come from one sample, sequenced in a study of PD-1 blockade in classical Hodgkin lymphoma. Time point in this sample: newly diagnosed, previously untreated cHL patient sample. From thawed PBMCs, CD4+ T cells were purified using magnetic negative selection. TCRdb keeps only in-frame clones here, not all; method: immunoSEQ multiplex PCR. This sample has 20,000 to 30,000 clones, with more than 80% found just once. Sequencing was done on a sample of CD4+ T cells from blood. The receptors derive from a human donor with classical Hodgkin lymphoma.

V is TRBV19 and J is TRBJ1-1, with TRBD1 as a possible D gene (5 bases). The CDR3 spans 16 residues. Trimming removed 7 bases at V and 10 bases at J, with 28 bases between. Germline loops: CDR1 LNHDA, CDR2 SQIVND (reference sequence). The CDR3 DNA reads as TGTGCCAGTACCAACCCCGGGGCAGCCCCGGAAAGAGGAGCTTTCTTT. Residues: CASTNPGAAPERGAFF.

The V gene is TRBV5-1, the J gene TRBJ2-7; 7 nucleotides match TRBD1. V shed 2 bases and J 7 bases; nucleotides not matched to a gene: 9. The CDR3 consists of 14 residues. Germline values: CDR1 SGHRS, CDR2 YFSETQ. CDR3 loop: CASSFTGAEREQYF. The DNA of the CDR3 is TGCGCCAGCAGCTTTACAGGGGCGGAGAGAGAGCAGTACTTC.

The CDR3 DNA reads as TGTGCCAGCAAATTACGGACTAGCGTCACCGGGGAGCTGTTTTTT. It is translated as CASKLRTSVTGELFF. This chain joins TRBV2 and TRBJ2-2; 9 bases map to TRBD2. V was pared by 7 bases and J by 4 bases, with 7 bases of the junction left unmatched. This CDR3 spans 15 amino acids. The germline V gene has CDR1 SNHLY and CDR2 FYNNEI. Complete variable domain (other parts from reference TRBV2 and TRBJ2-2): EPEVTQTPSHQVTQMGQEVILRCVPISNHLYFYWYRQILGQKVEFLVSFYNNEISEKSEIFDDQFSVERPDGSNFTLKIRSTKLEDSAMYFCASKLRTSVTGELFFGEGSRLTVL.

The chain is built from TRBV6-1 and TRBJ2-3, with 9 bases fitting TRBD1. The junction had 5 bases not matched to a gene; V was cut back by 5 bases and J by 2 bases. Germline V CDR1 and CDR2: MNHNS, SASEGT. The CDR3 sequence is 15 residues long. The CDR3 spells CASSPRDRATDTQYF. CDR3 nucleotides: TGTGCCAGCAGTCCCCGGGACAGGGCCACAGATACGCAGTATTTT.

The chain is built from TRBV28 and TRBJ2-2, with 9 bases lining up with TRBD1. Germline V lookup: CDR1 MDHEN, CDR2 SYDVKM. CDR3 length: 15 amino acids. Germline trimming cut 6 bases from V and 6 bases from J; bases unmatched to any gene: 8. The CDR3: CASRLYRGLAGELFF. DNA of the CDR3: TGTGCCAGCAGACTGTACAGGGGGCTGGCCGGGGAGCTGTTTTTT.

V and J are TRBV2 and TRBJ1-1; 7 bases map to TRBD1. The V and J ends lost 11 bases and 4 bases, in that order; junction bases with no gene match: 10. CDR3 size: 13 residues. CDR1 and CDR2 from the germline V gene are SNHLY and FYNNEI. The CDR3: CARLRQGGTEAFF. DNA for the CDR3: TGTGCCCGACTCCGACAGGGTGGCACTGAAGCTTTCTTT. The full variable domain, completed using reference TRBV2 and TRBJ1-1, is EPEVTQTPSHQVTQMGQEVILRCVPISNHLYFYWYRQILGQKVEFLVSFYNNEISEKSEIFDDQFSVERPDGSNFTLKIRSTKLEDSAMYFCARLRQGGTEAFFGQGTRLTVV.